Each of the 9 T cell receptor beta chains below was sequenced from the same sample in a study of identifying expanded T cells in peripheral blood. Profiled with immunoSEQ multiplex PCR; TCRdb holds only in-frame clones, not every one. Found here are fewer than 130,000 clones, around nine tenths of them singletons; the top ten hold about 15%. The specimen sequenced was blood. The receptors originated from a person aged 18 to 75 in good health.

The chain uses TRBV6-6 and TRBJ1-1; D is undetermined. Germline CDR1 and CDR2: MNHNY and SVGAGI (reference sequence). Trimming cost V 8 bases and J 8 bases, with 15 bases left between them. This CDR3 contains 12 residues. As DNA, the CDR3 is TGTGCCAGCGCCCAGTTCCGGGAGGAAGCTTTCTTT. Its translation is CASAQFREEAFF.

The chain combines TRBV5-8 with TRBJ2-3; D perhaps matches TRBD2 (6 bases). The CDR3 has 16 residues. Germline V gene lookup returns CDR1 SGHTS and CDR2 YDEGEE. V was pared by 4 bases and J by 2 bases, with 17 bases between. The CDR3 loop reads CASSTSGWLYTDTQYF. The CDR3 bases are TGTGCCAGCAGCACGAGCGGGTGGCTCTACACAGATACGCAGTATTTT.

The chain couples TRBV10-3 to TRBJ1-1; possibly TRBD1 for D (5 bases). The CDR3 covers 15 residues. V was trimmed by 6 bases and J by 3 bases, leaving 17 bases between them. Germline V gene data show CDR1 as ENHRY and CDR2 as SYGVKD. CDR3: CAIRQDKGGYTEAFF. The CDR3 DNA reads TGTGCCATCAGACAGGACAAAGGAGGGTACACTGAAGCTTTCTTT.

CDR3 DNA: TGTGCCAGCAGCCCCCCGGCTGTGACCGAGCAGTACTTC. Its protein is CASSPPAVTEQYF. The chain joins TRBV7-9 to TRBJ2-7; D ambiguous. Trimming shortened V by 5 bases and J by 6 bases, and 14 bases separated the two germline ends. The CDR3 is made up of 13 amino acids. Germline CDR1 and CDR2: SEHNR and FQNEAQ (reference sequence).

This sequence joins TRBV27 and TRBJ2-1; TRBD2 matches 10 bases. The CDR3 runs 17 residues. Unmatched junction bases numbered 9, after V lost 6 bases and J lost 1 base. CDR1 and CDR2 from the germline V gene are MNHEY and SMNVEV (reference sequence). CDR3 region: CASRDSGGGGSYNEQFF. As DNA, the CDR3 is TGTGCCAGCAGGGACAGCGGGGGGGGTGGGTCCTACAATGAGCAGTTCTTC.

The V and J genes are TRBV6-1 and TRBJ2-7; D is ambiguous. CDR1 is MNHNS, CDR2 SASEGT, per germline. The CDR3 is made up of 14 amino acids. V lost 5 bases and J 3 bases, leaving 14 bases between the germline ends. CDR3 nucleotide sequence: TGTGCCAGCAGTACCACTAACCATGACTACGAGCAGTACTTC. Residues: CASSTTNHDYEQYF.

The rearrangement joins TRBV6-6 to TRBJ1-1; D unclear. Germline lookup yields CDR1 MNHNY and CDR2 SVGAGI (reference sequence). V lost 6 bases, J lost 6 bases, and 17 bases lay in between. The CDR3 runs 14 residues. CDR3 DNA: TGTGCCAGCAGCTTACTCGGGTCAGGCGCTGAAGCTTTCTTT. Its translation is CASSLLGSGAEAFF.

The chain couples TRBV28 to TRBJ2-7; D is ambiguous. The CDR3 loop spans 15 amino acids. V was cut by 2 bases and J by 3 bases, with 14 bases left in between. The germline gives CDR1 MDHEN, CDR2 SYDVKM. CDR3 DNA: TGTGCCAGCAGTTTAGAGGCGTCCCCCGGCTACGAGCAGTACTTC. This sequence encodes CASSLEASPGYEQYF.

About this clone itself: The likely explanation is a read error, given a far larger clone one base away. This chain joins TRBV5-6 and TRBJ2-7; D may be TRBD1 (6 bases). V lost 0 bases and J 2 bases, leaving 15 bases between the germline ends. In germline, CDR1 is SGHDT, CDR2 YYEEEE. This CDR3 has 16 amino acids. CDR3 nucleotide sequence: TGTGCCAGCAGCTTGGAAAGCCGGGACACCACCTACGAGCAGTACTTC. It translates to CASSLESRDTTYEQYF.